What follows are 17 T cell receptor beta chains derived from one specimen sequenced in a study of CD8 T cells in Susac syndrome. Roughly 0.5 to 1 ug RNA was reverse transcribed with random hexamers. TCRdb re-called the immunoSEQ multiplex PCR reads through MiXCR, storing one row per CDR3 protein. Among approximately 53,000 distinct CDR3 sequences listed, about 92% were seen once. The sample comprised CD8+ T cells from PBMCs. The receptor source for this set is a human donor with multiple sclerosis.

This clonotype showed up just a few times. Compared with germline, one end of the junction differs, possibly owing to a read error. The chain uses TRBV7-2 and TRBJ2-1, with a possible D match to TRBD2 (6 bases). This CDR3 is 10 amino acids long. The V gene's germline CDR1 is SGHTA and CDR2 FQGNSA. The CDR3 sequence is CASSSGLLLF. In DNA form, the CDR3 reads TGTGCCAGCAGCTCGGGACTTCTTTTGTTC. The full variable domain, rest sourced from reference TRBV7-2 and TRBJ2-1, is GAGVSQSPSNKVTEKGKDVELRCDPISGHTALYWYRQSLGQGLEFLIYFQGNSAPDKSGLPSDRFSAERTGGSVSTLTIQRTQQEDSAVYLCASSSGLLLFGPGTRLTVL.

This chain joins TRBV20-1 and TRBJ2-1; D is unresolved. Germline CDR1 and CDR2: DFQATT and SNEGSKA (reference sequence). This CDR3 contains 13 residues. V was shortened by 4 bases and J by 0 bases, with 7 bases between the two germline ends. The CDR3 sequence: CSATQSSYNEQFF. The CDR3 DNA reads as TGCAGTGCTACCCAGAGCTCCTACAATGAGCAGTTCTTC.

This rearrangement joins TRBV14 to TRBJ2-7; 12 positions agree with TRBD2. Per germline, CDR1 SGHDN and CDR2 FVKESK. V shed 4 bases and J 0 bases; nucleotides not matched to a gene: 4. The CDR3 has 16 amino acids. This CDR3 is CASSPWTSGVSYEQYF. The CDR3 bases are TGTGCCAGCAGCCCATGGACTAGCGGGGTCTCCTACGAGCAGTACTTC.

This clonotype was counted between two and nine times. The chain carries TRBV29-1 and TRBJ1-2, with a tentative D call TRBD1 (6 bases). The germline V gene encodes CDR1 SQVTM and CDR2 ANQGSEA. The CDR3 runs 14 residues. Trimming removed 0 bases at V and 4 bases at J, with 12 bases between. CDR3 sequence: CSVEDKGRGYGYTF. In nucleotides, the CDR3 is TGCAGCGTTGAAGATAAGGGCAGGGGCTATGGCTACACCTTC.

This clonotype was observed once. The rearrangement joins TRBV28 to TRBJ2-2, with D possibly being TRBD2 (5 bases). V dropped 1 base and J dropped 6 bases, with 9 bases sitting between them. This CDR3 is 14 amino acids long. In germline, CDR1 is MDHEN, CDR2 SYDVKM. The CDR3: CASSLYPGSGELFF. The CDR3 nucleotides read TGTGCCAGCAGTTTATACCCGGGGTCCGGGGAGCTGTTTTTT.

The chain employs TRBV7-9 and TRBJ1-6, with no clear D. The V end lost 3 bases, the J end lost 6 bases, and 12 bases lay between the germline ends. Looked up from germline, CDR1 is SEHNR and CDR2 is FQNEAQ (reference sequence). The CDR3 runs 15 residues. The CDR3 DNA follows: TGTGCCAGCAGCTTGACCCGGGGAGGTAATTCACCCCTCCACTTT. This sequence encodes CASSLTRGGNSPLHF.

DNA of the CDR3: TGCAGTGCTAGAGATGGAGACAGAGGTGAAGCTTTCTTT. Translated, it gives CSARDGDRGEAFF. The chain couples TRBV20-1 to TRBJ1-1; perhaps TRBD1 as D (5 bases). Germline loops: CDR1 DFQATT, CDR2 SNEGSKA (reference sequence). This CDR3 has 13 residues. Trimming shortened V by 0 bases and J by 7 bases, and 12 bases separated the two germline ends.

This clonotype was counted a single time. The chain is built from TRBV27 and TRBJ1-6, with a tentative D call TRBD1 (5 bases). The CDR3 totals 12 residues. From germline, CDR1 is MNHEY and CDR2 SMNVEV (reference sequence). V was clipped by 10 bases and J by 7 bases, with 11 bases between them. The CDR3 here is CATSGTNSPLHF. CDR3 coding DNA: TGTGCCACCTCAGGGACGAATTCACCCCTCCACTTT.

The rearrangement joins TRBV4-3 to TRBJ2-7; maybe TRBD1 (5 bases). The CDR3 loop spans 15 amino acids. The germline V gene has CDR1 LGHNA and CDR2 YSLEER. Trimming removed 1 base from V and 5 bases from J, with 15 bases in between. For the CDR3, the DNA is TGCGCCAGCAGCCAAGCTAATGGGGCAAGAAACGAGCAGTACTTC. It yields the protein CASSQANGARNEQYF.

V and J are TRBV27 and TRBJ2-1; D uncertain. Trimming pared 3 bases from V and 0 bases from J, leaving 12 bases between. The length of the CDR3 is 16 residues. CDR1 and CDR2 from the germline V gene are MNHEY and SMNVEV (reference sequence). CDR3 coding DNA: TGTGCCAGCAGTTTTTCTCTTCTCAACTCCTACAATGAGCAGTTCTTC. Translating it yields CASSFSLLNSYNEQFF.

The chain carries TRBV6-5 and TRBJ2-1; the match to TRBD2 covers 11 bases. The CDR3 length is 15 residues. J lost 4 bases, V lost 3 bases, and 2 bases had no gene match. The germline gives CDR1 MNHEY, CDR2 SVGAGI. The DNA of the CDR3 is TGTGCCAGCAGTTATGGGACTAGCGGTTACAATGAGCAGTTCTTC. This encodes CASSYGTSGYNEQFF.

This rearrangement joins TRBV29-1 to TRBJ2-3; 7 bases agree with TRBD1. Germline CDR1 reads SQVTM; CDR2 reads ANQGSEA. This CDR3 contains 17 residues. The J segment lost 1 base and the V segment lost 1 base, leaving 11 bases of the junction unmatched. CDR3 sequence: CSVEGALQGLGTDTQYF. CDR3 DNA: TGCAGCGTTGAAGGCGCTCTACAGGGGTTAGGCACAGATACGCAGTATTTT.

This chain joins TRBV6-1 and TRBJ2-3; D is uncertain. CDR1 and CDR2 from the germline V gene are MNHNS and SASEGT. This CDR3 comprises 15 residues. V gave up 2 bases and J gave up 2 bases, with 11 bases separating them. DNA for the CDR3: TGTGCCAGCAGTGAATTGGTGGGGAACACAGATACGCAGTATTTT. Translated, it gives CASSELVGNTDTQYF.

The chain links TRBV15 to TRBJ1-2, with D unclear. The V gene's germline CDR1 is LNHNV and CDR2 YYDKDF (reference sequence). The CDR3 runs to 16 residues. The ends were cut back, 0 bases at V and 8 bases at J, with 19 bases in the middle. The CDR3 DNA reads as TGTGCCACCAGCAGAGATCCTTCTGGGCCTGGCGGCGGCTACACCTTC. It is translated as CATSRDPSGPGGGYTF.

The V gene is TRBV5-4, the J gene TRBJ1-2; D perhaps matches TRBD1 (5 bases). The V and J ends lost 0 bases and 4 bases respectively, with 13 bases between them. CDR1 and CDR2 (germline): SGHNT, YYREEE (reference sequence). This CDR3 contains 15 residues. The CDR3 sequence: CASSLGGPLGYGYTF. The CDR3 coding sequence is TGTGCCAGCAGCTTGGGGGGACCGCTAGGCTATGGCTACACCTTC. The full variable domain, completed using reference TRBV5-4 and TRBJ1-2, is ETGVTQSPTHLIKTRGQQVTLRCSSQSGHNTVSWYQQALGQGPQFIFQYYREEENGRGNFPPRFSGLQFPNYSSELNVNALELDDSALYLCASSLGGPLGYGYTFGSGTRLTVV.

The chain links TRBV5-4 to TRBJ2-3; D not resolved. V was cut by 2 bases and J by 4 bases, with 11 bases left in between. The germline V gene has CDR1 SGHNT and CDR2 YYREEE (reference sequence). The CDR3 contains 14 residues. The CDR3 DNA sequence: TGTGCCAGCAGCTTTTTTGTCTCCTCAGATACGCAGTATTTT. Encoded protein: CASSFFVSSDTQYF.

The chain couples TRBV7-2 to TRBJ1-3; D gene ambiguous. This CDR3 has 13 amino acids. Germline CDR1 SGHTA, CDR2 FQGNSA. Deletions cut 5 bases from V and 0 bases from J, with 5 bases between. CDR3 residues: CASSPISGNTIYF. The CDR3 nucleotides read TGTGCCAGCAGCCCGATCTCTGGAAACACCATATATTTT. Using reference TRBV7-2 and TRBJ1-3 for the parts outside the CDR3, the full variable domain is GAGVSQSPSNKVTEKGKDVELRCDPISGHTALYWYRQSLGQGLEFLIYFQGNSAPDKSGLPSDRFSAERTGGSVSTLTIQRTQQEDSAVYLCASSPISGNTIYFGEGSWLTVV.